Included here is one TCR beta chain sequence, with context. This entry comes from a study of blood T cell repertoires in COVID-19. About the study: The United States, Italy and Spain supplied acute and convalescent COVID-19 samples.

Per the original data handling: Nucleated cell number was recorded as an estimate derived from reference gene primer amplification. Using immunoSEQ multiplex PCR, the repertoire was profiled, and TCRdb retains in-frame clones only, with some absent. Clone size and the V and J calls come from that table; the DNA yielded D and trimming. The table includes a few hundred thousand clones, about 90% detected once. V shed 4 bases, J shed 3 bases, and the junction held 3 bases outside the gene matches. Germline lookup yields CDR1 SQVTM and CDR2 ANQGSEA. This CDR3 has 13 amino acids. The sequence came from a woman between 50 and 59 years old who had recovered from COVID-19. The sequencing input was peripheral blood. The chain couples TRBV29-1 to TRBJ1-5, with 7 positions matching TRBD1. CDR3 sequence: CSVGDSYNQPQHF. CDR3 DNA sequence: TGCAGCGTTGGGGACAGCTACAATCAGCCCCAGCATTTT.